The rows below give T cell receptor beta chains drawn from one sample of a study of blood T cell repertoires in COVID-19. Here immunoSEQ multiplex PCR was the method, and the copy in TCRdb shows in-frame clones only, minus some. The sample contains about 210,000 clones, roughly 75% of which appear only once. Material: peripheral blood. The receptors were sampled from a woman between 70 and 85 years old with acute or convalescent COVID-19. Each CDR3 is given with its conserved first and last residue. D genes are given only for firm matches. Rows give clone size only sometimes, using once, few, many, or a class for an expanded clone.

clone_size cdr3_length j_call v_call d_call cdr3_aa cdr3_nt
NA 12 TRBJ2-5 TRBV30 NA CAWTPGGETQYF TGTGCCTGGACGCCCGGAGGAGAGACCCAGTACTTC
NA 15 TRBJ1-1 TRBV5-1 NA CASSPDLQGATEAFF TGCGCCAGCAGCCCGGATCTACAGGGCGCCACTGAAGCTTTCTTT
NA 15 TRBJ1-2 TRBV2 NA CASSEAQSQGYGYTF TGTGCCAGCAGTGAAGCGCAATCCCAGGGCTATGGCTACACCTTC
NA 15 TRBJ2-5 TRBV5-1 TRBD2 CASSLYGGAGETQYF TGCGCCAGCAGCTTGTACGGGGGGGCCGGGGAGACCCAGTACTTC
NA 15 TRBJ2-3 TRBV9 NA CASSSQAGSTDTQYF TGTGCCAGCAGCTCGCAAGCGGGTAGCACAGATACGCAGTATTTT
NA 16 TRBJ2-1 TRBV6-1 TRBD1 CASSVTGTGTYNEQFF TGTGCCAGCAGTGTCACAGGGACAGGGACCTACAATGAGCAGTTCTTC
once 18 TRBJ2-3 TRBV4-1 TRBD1 CASSQVLMKTGGLDTQYF TGCGCCAGCAGCCAAGTCCTCATGAAGACAGGGGGATTAGATACGCAGTATTTT
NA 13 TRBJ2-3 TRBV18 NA CASSSSEADTQYF TGTGCCAGCTCATCTAGCGAGGCAGATACGCAGTATTTT
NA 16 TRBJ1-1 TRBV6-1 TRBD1 CASSEDRRLWDTEAFF TGTGCCAGCAGTGAGGACAGGCGCCTATGGGACACTGAAGCTTTCTTT
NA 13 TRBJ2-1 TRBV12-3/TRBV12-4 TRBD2 CASKGTKFNEQFF TGTGCCAGCAAGGGGACTAAGTTCAATGAGCAGTTCTTC
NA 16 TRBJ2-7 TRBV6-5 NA CASSYSGGAASYEQYF TGTGCCAGCAGTTACTCCGGGGGAGCGGCCTCCTACGAGCAGTACTTC
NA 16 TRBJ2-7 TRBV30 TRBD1 CAWSASRTGPGNEQYF TGTGCCTGGAGTGCTTCAAGGACAGGTCCAGGGAACGAGCAGTACTTC
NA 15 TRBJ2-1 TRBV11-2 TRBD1 CASTSPGQGADEQFF TGTGCCAGCACCTCCCCGGGACAGGGGGCTGATGAGCAGTTCTTC
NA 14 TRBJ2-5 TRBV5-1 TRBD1 CASSSGTGVVTQYF TGCGCCAGCAGCTCTGGGACAGGGGTAGTGACCCAGTACTTC
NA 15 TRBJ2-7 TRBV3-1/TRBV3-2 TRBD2 CASSQDSSGGEEQYF TGTGCCAGCAGCCAAGACTCCAGCGGGGGTGAAGAGCAGTACTTC
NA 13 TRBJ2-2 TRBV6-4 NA CASSATGSGELFF TGTGCCAGCAGTGCTACAGGCTCCGGGGAGCTGTTTTTT
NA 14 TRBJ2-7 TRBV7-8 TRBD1 CASSSGQAIYEQYF TGTGCCAGCAGCTCGGGACAGGCGATCTACGAGCAGTACTTC
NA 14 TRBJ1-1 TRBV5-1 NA CASSSTKGDTEAFF TGCGCCAGCAGCTCGACAAAGGGGGACACTGAAGCTTTCTTT
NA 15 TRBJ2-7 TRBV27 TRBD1 CASTVSGTGGDEQYF TGTGCCAGCACCGTATCCGGGACAGGGGGAGACGAGCAGTACTTC
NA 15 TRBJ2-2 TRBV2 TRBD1 CASRRQGSNTGELFF TGTGCCAGCAGAAGACAGGGCTCGAACACCGGGGAGCTGTTTTTT
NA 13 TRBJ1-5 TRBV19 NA CASSISHDRPVYF TGTGCCAGTAGTATATCACACGACAGGCCCGTGTATTTT
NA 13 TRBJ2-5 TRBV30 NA CACELDSSETQYF TGTGCCTGCGAACTGGACAGTTCGGAGACCCAGTACTTC
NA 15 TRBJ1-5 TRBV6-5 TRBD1 CASSYSKTGGQPQHF TGTGCCAGCAGTTACTCCAAGACAGGGGGTCAGCCCCAGCATTTT
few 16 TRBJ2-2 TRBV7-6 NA CASSLGGTSSPGKLFF TGTGCCAGCAGCTTAGGGGGAACATCGAGTCCGGGGAAGCTGTTTTTT
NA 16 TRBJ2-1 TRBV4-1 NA CASSQTLATDYNEQFF TGCGCCAGCAGCCAGACCCTAGCGACCGACTACAATGAGCAGTTCTTC
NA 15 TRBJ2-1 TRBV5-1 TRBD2 CASSLLADTYNEQFF TGCGCCAGCAGTTTACTAGCGGATACCTACAATGAGCAGTTCTTC